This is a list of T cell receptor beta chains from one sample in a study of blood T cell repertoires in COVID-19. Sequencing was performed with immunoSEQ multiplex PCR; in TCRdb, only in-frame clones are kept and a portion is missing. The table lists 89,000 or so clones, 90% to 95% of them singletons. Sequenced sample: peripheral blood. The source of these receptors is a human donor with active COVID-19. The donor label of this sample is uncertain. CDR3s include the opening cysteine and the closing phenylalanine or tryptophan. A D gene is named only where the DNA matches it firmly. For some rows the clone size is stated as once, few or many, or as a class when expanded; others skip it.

TGCGCCAGCAGCCGACAGGGAAATAGAGGCACAGATACGCAGTATTTT,CASSRQGNRGTDTQYF,TRBJ2-3,NA,TRBV4-1,TRBD1
TGTGCCAGCAGCTTTACCGGGAGCTACGAGCAGTACTTC,CASSFTGSYEQYF,TRBJ2-7,NA,TRBV11-3,NA
TGTGCCAGCACTTCGAGGGGAGGCGGCTATGGCTACACCTTC,CASTSRGGGYGYTF,TRBJ1-2,NA,TRBV6-6,NA
TGTGCCAGCAGCCCGACCGACAGGGGAAGACAAGAGACCCAGTACTTC,CASSPTDRGRQETQYF,TRBJ2-5,NA,TRBV3-1/TRBV3-2,TRBD1
TGTGCCAGCAGTTTCATCCCCGGACAGGGCACACCGAGCTCCTATAATTCACCCCTCCACTTT,CASSFIPGQGTPSSYNSPLHF,TRBJ1-6,NA,TRBV27,TRBD1
TGTGCCAGCTACGCCCCGGGACAGTACAATGAGCAGTTCTTC,CASYAPGQYNEQFF,TRBJ2-1,few,TRBV18,TRBD1
TGTGCCAGCAGTACGGGATACAATGAGCAGTTCTTC,CASSTGYNEQFF,TRBJ2-1,NA,TRBV6-6,NA
TGTGCCAGTAGTAGCGCCCCGGGACAGGGAAACAATCAGCCCCAGCATTTT,CASSSAPGQGNNQPQHF,TRBJ1-5,NA,TRBV19,TRBD1
TGTGCCAGCAGCCCACAGGGTGTCTATGGCTACACCTTC,CASSPQGVYGYTF,TRBJ1-2,once,TRBV3-1/TRBV3-2,NA
TGTGCCAGCAGTGCCAGGCTTAGCACAGATACGCAGTATTTT,CASSARLSTDTQYF,TRBJ2-3,NA,TRBV25-1,NA
TGTGCCAGCAGCCCAAAGACCGGACAGGGCGGAGGCACTGAAGCTTTCTTT,CASSPKTGQGGGTEAFF,TRBJ1-1,NA,TRBV5-4,TRBD1
TGTGCCACCAGCGGAGGCGGGGGGGGGCATCGTAATTCACCCCTCCACTTT,CATSGGGGGHRNSPLHF,TRBJ1-6,NA,TRBV15,NA
TGTGCCAGCAGCCCCCCCGGGAGGGTTTACGAGCAGTACTTC,CASSPPGRVYEQYF,TRBJ2-7,NA,TRBV14,TRBD2
TGTGCCAGCTCACCCCGGGACAGCTACACCGGGGAGCTGTTTTTT,CASSPRDSYTGELFF,TRBJ2-2,few,TRBV18,TRBD1
TGTGCCAGCAGTTTAGTCGCCTACGAGCAGTACTTC,CASSLVAYEQYF,TRBJ2-7,NA,TRBV12-3/TRBV12-4,NA
TGTGCCAGCAGGGGTAGCGGGTTTGGATCCTACGAGCAGTACTTC,CASRGSGFGSYEQYF,TRBJ2-7,NA,TRBV7-2,TRBD2
TGTGCCAGCAGCTTGGGACCCACAGGGAGCTCCTATAATTCACCCCTCCACTTT,CASSLGPTGSSYNSPLHF,TRBJ1-6,NA,TRBV5-6,NA
TGTGCCAGCAGCATTTCCCTTTTAGCGGGGGAAGGCACCGGGGAGCTGTTTTTT,CASSISLLAGEGTGELFF,TRBJ2-2,NA,TRBV13,TRBD2
TGTGCCAGTAGTCCGGGCGGTGTGGGGCCGTTCAATCAGCCCCAGCATTTT,CASSPGGVGPFNQPQHF,TRBJ1-5,NA,TRBV19,NA
TGTGCCAGCAGGAAAATCGGGGGGGCCGTCCCTTTCTTC,CASRKIGGAVPFF,TRBJ2-1,NA,TRBV11-2,TRBD2
TGTGCCACCTGGGGAGGCGGCGCCGGCGCCAAAAACATTCAGTACTTC,CATWGGGAGAKNIQYF,TRBJ2-4,NA,TRBV2,NA
TGTGCCATCAGTCCGACAGGGGACCAAGAGACCCAGTACTTC,CAISPTGDQETQYF,TRBJ2-5,NA,TRBV10-3,TRBD1
TGTGCCATCAGTGAGAGAAGGACAGGGTTAGAGACCCAGTACTTC,CAISERRTGLETQYF,TRBJ2-5,NA,TRBV10-3,TRBD1
TGCGCCAGCAGCCAAGATATTGTTGGGGGCGGGGGGCACTCACCCCTCCACTTT,CASSQDIVGGGGHSPLHF,TRBJ1-6,NA,TRBV4-3,NA
TGTGCCAGCAGTCACCTGTCCCAGGGGATGACAGAGACCCAGTACTTC,CASSHLSQGMTETQYF,TRBJ2-5,NA,TRBV25-1,NA
TGTGCCAGCAGCACCTTTAGCGGGAACGTATACAATGAGCAGTTCTTC,CASSTFSGNVYNEQFF,TRBJ2-1,NA,TRBV7-9,TRBD2
TGTGCCAGCAGGGACAGGGGCGGTAATTCACCCCTCCACTTT,CASRDRGGNSPLHF,TRBJ1-6,NA,TRBV3-1/TRBV3-2,TRBD1
TGTGCCAGCAGCGTAGCTTCCAGCTATGGCTACACCTTC,CASSVASSYGYTF,TRBJ1-2,NA,TRBV9,NA
TGTGCCAGCAGCCCTAGTGACAGTAACTCTGGAAACACCATATATTTT,CASSPSDSNSGNTIYF,TRBJ1-3,once,TRBV7-6,NA
TGCGCCAGCAGCACCCGGACAGGGGGCGAGCAGTACTTC,CASSTRTGGEQYF,TRBJ2-7,NA,TRBV5-1,TRBD1
TGTGCCAGCAGCTTAGTAGCGGGAGTGGGGGAGACCCAGTACTTC,CASSLVAGVGETQYF,TRBJ2-5,NA,TRBV7-2,TRBD2
TGTGCCAGCTCACCACTCGACAGGCGTTACTTGGGTGAAAAACTGTTTTTT,CASSPLDRRYLGEKLFF,TRBJ1-4,NA,TRBV18,NA
TGTGCCAGTAGTATAGACAGGGGTTCCTACGAGCAGTACTTC,CASSIDRGSYEQYF,TRBJ2-7,once,TRBV19,NA
TGTGCCAGCAGCTTTCTCGGTCCCCTTAACACCGGGGAGCTGTTTTTT,CASSFLGPLNTGELFF,TRBJ2-2,NA,TRBV7-9,NA
TGTGCCAGCAGTGGTACAGGGTATACCTACGAGCAGTACTTC,CASSGTGYTYEQYF,TRBJ2-7,NA,TRBV25-1,NA
TGTGCCAGCAGTGAAGGAGGGACAGGTGGGGCCAACGTCCTGACTTTC,CASSEGGTGGANVLTF,TRBJ2-6,NA,TRBV6-1,TRBD1
TGTGCCAGCACTCCCCCTGGAGGAAACTATGGCTACACCTTC,CASTPPGGNYGYTF,TRBJ1-2,NA,TRBV6-6,NA
TGTGCCATCATGAGACTAGCCGAATACAATGAGCAGTTCTTC,CAIMRLAEYNEQFF,TRBJ2-1,NA,TRBV10-3,TRBD2
TGCGCCAGCAGCTTTGTTCAAGGGCCAGGGGGCTATGGCTACACCTTC,CASSFVQGPGGYGYTF,TRBJ1-2,NA,TRBV5-1,TRBD1
TGTGCCAGTAGTATCCCGACAGGGGCTTTAAATTCACCCCTCCACTTT,CASSIPTGALNSPLHF,TRBJ1-6,NA,TRBV19,TRBD1
TGCGCCAGCAGCTTGGCTGGAAGGGGCGGGGCAGGGGGGCCGGAGACCCAGTACTTC,CASSLAGRGGAGGPETQYF,TRBJ2-5,once,TRBV5-1,NA
TGTGCCAGCAGTTCACGGGATAGCAATCAGCCCCAGCATTTT,CASSSRDSNQPQHF,TRBJ1-5,once,TRBV27,NA
TGTGCCAGCAGCGTAGATTCCCCTCCCAATGAGCAGTTCTTC,CASSVDSPPNEQFF,TRBJ2-1,NA,TRBV9,NA
TGCGCCAGCAGCCCGTTTCAACACCAGAGGAGCGAGCAGTACTTC,CASSPFQHQRSEQYF,TRBJ2-7,NA,TRBV5-1,NA
TGTGCCAGCAGTATGAGGACAGGCGCCTTGAACACTGAAGCTTTCTTT,CASSMRTGALNTEAFF,TRBJ1-1,NA,TRBV27,TRBD1
TGTGCCAGCAGCCCTCGTGGAGGCTCCTACAATGAGCAGTTCTTC,CASSPRGGSYNEQFF,TRBJ2-1,NA,TRBV7-2,NA
TGTGCCAGCTACCTAAACGCGGGAGCTAGCACCGGGGAGCTGTTTTTT,CASYLNAGASTGELFF,TRBJ2-2,NA,TRBV28,TRBD2
TGTGCCAGCAGCGTACGGGACAGATATAGAAGCACTGAAGCTTTCTTT,CASSVRDRYRSTEAFF,TRBJ1-1,once,TRBV9,TRBD1
TGTGCCAGCATACGGGCAGGGGGAATTCTGAACACTGAAGCTTTCTTT,CASIRAGGILNTEAFF,TRBJ1-1,NA,TRBV28,TRBD1
TGTGCCATCACCACGGGACTAGCGGGAGGAGGGTCCTACAATGAGCAGTTCTTC,CAITTGLAGGGSYNEQFF,TRBJ2-1,NA,TRBV10-3,TRBD2
TGTGCCAGCAGTGAATCGGGGGGCGGTAAGCAGCCCCAGCATTTT,CASSESGGGKQPQHF,TRBJ1-5,NA,TRBV25-1,NA
TGTGCCAGCAGTGAAGTGCTACCTAGCGGGGGGATACAAGAGACCCAGTACTTC,CASSEVLPSGGIQETQYF,TRBJ2-5,NA,TRBV6-1,TRBD2
TGTGCCAGCAGCCCCGACAGGGGGCGGACCGGGGAGCTGTTTTTT,CASSPDRGRTGELFF,TRBJ2-2,NA,TRBV7-6,TRBD1
TGCAGCGCTGACAGGGGAGATGCTTTCTTT,CSADRGDAFF,TRBJ1-1,NA,TRBV29-1,TRBD1